A selection of T cell receptor beta chains follows, all from one sample in a study of CD8+ T cells in alopecia areata. The table came from immunoSEQ multiplex PCR; TCRdb's copy has only in-frame clones and leaves some out. The table shows about 150,000 clones, with about two thirds occurring only once. The material sequenced was CD8+ T cells sorted from blood. The receptors were sampled from a human donor in good health. CDR3s include the opening cysteine and the closing phenylalanine or tryptophan. A D gene is named only where the DNA matches it firmly. Size values are once, few and many counts, or a class for expanded clones, and some rows have none.

abundance | j_gene | v_gene | d_gene | CDR3aa | CDR3nt
NA | TRBJ2-2 | TRBV20-1 | NA | CSARVGGELFF | TGCAGTGCTAGGGTTGGCGGGGAGCTGTTTTTT
NA | TRBJ2-5 | TRBV7-9 | NA | CASSSPGETQYF | TGTGCCAGCAGCTCACCTGGGGAGACCCAGTACTTC
NA | TRBJ2-7 | TRBV29-1 | NA | CSVESGSSYEQYF | TGCAGCGTTGAATCGGGCAGTTCCTACGAGCAGTACTTC
NA | TRBJ2-7 | TRBV6-1 | NA | CASSDYEQYF | TGTGCCAGCAGTGACTACGAGCAGTACTTC
NA | TRBJ2-6 | TRBV5-1 | NA | CASNSEAGANVLTF | TGCGCCAGCAACTCGGAGGCTGGGGCCAACGTCCTGACTTTC
NA | TRBJ2-7 | TRBV6-6 | NA | CATRRGFEQYF | TGTGCCACCCGACGGGGGTTCGAGCAGTACTTC
NA | TRBJ2-1 | TRBV27 | TRBD2 | CASSHTSGRVNEQFF | TGTGCCAGCAGTCACACTAGCGGGAGGGTCAATGAGCAGTTCTTC
NA | TRBJ2-2 | TRBV29-1 | NA | CSVEVATGELFF | TGCAGCGTTGAAGTCGCCACCGGGGAGCTGTTTTTT
few | TRBJ2-2 | TRBV29-1 | NA | CSAEARLNTGELFF | TGCAGCGCCGAGGCCAGGCTTAACACCGGGGAGCTGTTTTTT
NA | TRBJ2-7 | TRBV6-5 | NA | CASNPRGSEQYF | TGTGCCAGCAACCCCCGGGGAAGCGAGCAGTACTTC
NA | TRBJ2-7 | TRBV5-6 | NA | CASSLVSASSEQYF | TGTGCCAGCAGCTTGGTAAGTGCCTCGTCCGAGCAGTACTTC
few | TRBJ2-7 | TRBV29-1 | NA | CSAITQGYEQYF | TGCAGCGCAATAACCCAGGGCTACGAGCAGTACTTC
NA | TRBJ1-1 | TRBV14 | NA | CASSQDWAVEAFF | TGTGCCAGCAGCCAAGATTGGGCAGTTGAAGCTTTCTTT
NA | TRBJ2-7 | TRBV2 | TRBD2 | CARAGTSGFEQYF | TGTGCCAGGGCTGGGACTAGCGGGTTCGAGCAGTACTTC
NA | TRBJ2-1 | TRBV5-1 | TRBD2 | CASSLVPLAGGPYNEQFF | TGCGCCAGCAGCTTGGTTCCACTAGCGGGAGGACCTTACAATGAGCAGTTCTTC
NA | TRBJ2-3 | TRBV2 | TRBD2 | CASNSGFGGTDTQYF | TGTGCCAGCAATAGCGGGTTCGGAGGCACAGATACGCAGTATTTT
few | TRBJ2-2 | TRBV15 | NA | CATSRRTGELFF | TGTGCCACCAGCCGTAGGACCGGGGAGCTGTTTTTT
NA | TRBJ2-1 | TRBV5-1 | TRBD2 | CASSLALAGEQFF | TGCGCCAGCAGCTTGGCACTAGCGGGTGAGCAGTTCTTC
NA | TRBJ2-2 | TRBV5-4 | NA | CASSLLGLGNTGELFF | TGTGCCAGCAGCTTGCTGGGGCTGGGGAACACCGGGGAGCTGTTTTTT
few | TRBJ1-5 | TRBV29-1 | NA | CSAGSGHPNQPQHF | TGCAGCGCCGGATCGGGGCACCCCAATCAGCCCCAGCATTTT
NA | TRBJ2-1 | TRBV9 | TRBD2 | CASSLGTSGRAYNEQFF | TGTGCCAGCAGCCTTGGGACTAGCGGGAGAGCCTACAATGAGCAGTTCTTC
NA | TRBJ1-1 | TRBV9 | TRBD1 | CASSADRGFTEAFF | TGTGCCAGCAGCGCGGACAGGGGGTTCACTGAAGCTTTCTTT
once | TRBJ2-7 | TRBV5-1 | NA | CASSPGATYEQYF | TGCGCCAGCAGCCCCGGGGCTACCTACGAGCAGTACTTC
NA | TRBJ1-1 | TRBV27 | NA | CASSFTGGWQAKNTEAFF | TGTGCCAGCAGTTTTACTGGGGGGTGGCAGGCCAAGAACACTGAAGCTTTCTTT
NA | TRBJ2-6 | TRBV5-1 | NA | CASSLEGAGANVLTF | TGCGCCAGCAGCTTGGAGGGGGCTGGGGCCAACGTCCTGACTTTC
NA | TRBJ1-5 | TRBV27 | NA | CASSLSRGGNQPQHF | TGTGCCAGCAGTTTAAGCAGGGGTGGCAATCAGCCCCAGCATTTT
once | TRBJ1-3 | TRBV29-1 | NA | CSVEGGNTIYF | TGCAGCGTTGAGGGAGGAAACACCATATATTTT
NA | TRBJ2-7 | TRBV4-2 | TRBD1 | CASSPETGGSYEQYF | TGTGCCAGCAGCCCAGAGACAGGGGGCTCCTACGAGCAGTACTTC
once | TRBJ1-2 | TRBV11-2 | TRBD1 | CASSAPQGEGYTF | TGTGCCAGCAGCGCACCCCAGGGGGAGGGCTACACCTTC
NA | TRBJ1-2 | TRBV19 | TRBD1 | CASSPGTGDYGYTF | TGTGCCAGTAGCCCCGGGACAGGGGACTATGGCTACACCTTC
few | TRBJ2-1 | TRBV5-6 | NA | CASSSQGSSYNEQFF | TGTGCCAGCAGCTCCCAGGGATCCTCCTACAATGAGCAGTTCTTC
NA | TRBJ2-7 | TRBV7-9 | TRBD2 | CASSRTSGSGGQYF | TGTGCCAGCAGCCGGACTAGCGGGAGCGGTGGGCAGTACTTC
NA | TRBJ2-1 | TRBV5-6 | TRBD1 | CASSLGTGYDEQFF | TGTGCCAGCAGCCTCGGGACAGGGTATGATGAGCAGTTCTTC
NA | TRBJ2-7 | TRBV9 | TRBD2 | CASSVAGAGTYEQYF | TGTGCCAGCAGCGTAGCGGGAGCGGGAACCTACGAGCAGTACTTC
NA | TRBJ1-5 | TRBV27 | TRBD1 | CASSLSGQGGQPQHF | TGTGCCAGCAGTTTATCGGGACAGGGCGGACAGCCCCAGCATTTT
NA | TRBJ2-1 | TRBV27 | TRBD1 | CASSTGTGNYNEQFF | TGTGCCAGCAGCACCGGGACAGGGAACTACAATGAGCAGTTCTTC
NA | TRBJ2-7 | TRBV29-1 | NA | CSASVEAYEQYF | TGCAGCGCCAGCGTGGAAGCCTACGAGCAGTACTTC
NA | TRBJ2-3 | TRBV29-1 | NA | CSVGTVGTQYF | TGCAGCGTTGGAACCGTGGGTACGCAGTATTTT
NA | TRBJ2-7 | TRBV4-1 | TRBD1 | CASSQDPPQQGGYSYEQYF | TGCGCCAGCAGCCAAGATCCCCCTCAACAGGGGGGATACTCCTACGAGCAGTACTTC
NA | TRBJ2-6 | TRBV5-1 | NA | CASSPLGSGANVLTF | TGCGCCAGCAGCCCGCTAGGCTCTGGGGCCAACGTCCTGACTTTC
NA | TRBJ2-1 | TRBV5-6 | NA | CASSLGFSEQFF | TGTGCCAGCAGCTTGGGGTTCAGTGAGCAGTTCTTC
NA | TRBJ2-5 | TRBV25-1 | NA | CASSEVPGVGDQETQYF | TGTGCCAGCAGTGAAGTCCCGGGGGTAGGGGACCAAGAGACCCAGTACTTC
NA | TRBJ1-4 | TRBV7-9 | TRBD1 | CASSPDSGTEEKLFF | TGTGCCAGCAGCCCGGACTCCGGGACAGAAGAAAAACTGTTTTTT
NA | TRBJ2-7 | TRBV4-2 | TRBD2 | CASSQDPSGSSYEQYF | TGTGCCAGCAGCCAAGATCCTAGCGGGAGCTCCTACGAGCAGTACTTC
NA | TRBJ2-7 | TRBV9 | TRBD1 | CASSVGGQGFHEQYF | TGTGCCAGCAGCGTGGGTGGACAGGGGTTCCACGAGCAGTACTTC
few | TRBJ1-2 | TRBV29-1 | NA | CSVEAANYGYTF | TGCAGCGTTGAGGCAGCGAACTATGGCTACACCTTC
few | TRBJ2-2 | TRBV29-1 | NA | CSVVVSGELFF | TGCAGCGTTGTTGTTTCCGGGGAGCTGTTTTTT
NA | TRBJ2-5 | TRBV6-5 | TRBD1 | CASSYLQGVETQYF | TGTGCCAGCAGTTACTTGCAGGGGGTAGAGACCCAGTACTTC
once | TRBJ1-2 | TRBV5-4 | TRBD1 | CASRRESGGRSYTF | TGTGCCAGCAGACGAGAATCAGGGGGCAGGAGCTACACCTTC
NA | TRBJ2-7 | TRBV6-1 | NA | CASSEAQPYRAYEQYF | TGTGCCAGCAGTGAAGCCCAGCCTTATCGGGCCTACGAGCAGTACTTC
NA | TRBJ2-1 | TRBV14 | TRBD2 | CASSQERLAGLEQFF | TGTGCCAGCAGCCAAGAACGCCTAGCGGGTTTAGAGCAGTTCTTC
NA | TRBJ2-2 | TRBV19 | NA | CASSIALNTGELFF | TGTGCCAGTAGTATAGCCCTGAACACCGGGGAGCTGTTTTTT
NA | TRBJ2-3 | TRBV7-9 | TRBD2 | CASNLAGLTDTQYF | TGTGCCAGCAACCTAGCGGGCCTCACAGATACGCAGTATTTT
once | TRBJ2-7 | TRBV19 | TRBD2 | CASSVGRERSYEQYF | TGTGCCAGTAGCGTGGGGCGGGAGAGGTCCTACGAGCAGTACTTC
once | TRBJ2-5 | TRBV6-6 | NA | CATGPHRETQYF | TGTGCCACCGGCCCCCATAGAGAGACCCAGTACTTC